The 32 T cell receptor beta chains below all came from one sample that was sequenced in a study of radiation and T cells in renal cell carcinoma. The repertoire was sequenced with immunoSEQ multiplex PCR; TCRdb's copy has only in-frame clones and lacks some. Here the sample spans about 170,000 clones, approximately 90% being singletons. Time point here: blood 4 weeks post-SBRT, at nephrectomy. Described treatment: 15 Gy SBRT to primary tumor, nephrectomy 4 weeks later. This material consisted of blood, taken from a patient whose treatment included radiotherapy and nephrectomy. Receptors were obtained from a woman aged 45-59 years with renal cell carcinoma.

The chain employs TRBV11-2 and TRBJ1-4, with TRBD1 identical over 7 bases. The trim removed 6 bases at V and 0 bases at J, leaving 16 bases unmatched. The CDR3 extends over 19 amino acids. Germline-derived CDR1 and CDR2 are SGHAT and FQNNGV. CDR3 loop: CASSLPIGTASATNEKLFF. In DNA form, the CDR3 reads TGTGCCAGCAGTCTACCCATCGGGACAGCCTCTGCAACTAATGAAAAACTGTTTTTT. The variable domain in full, with the rest retrieved from reference TRBV11-2 and TRBJ1-4, is EAGVAQSPRYKIIEKRQSVAFWCNPISGHATLYWYQQILGQGPKLLIQFQNNGVVDDSQLPKDRFSAERLKGVDSTLKIQPAKLEDSAVYLCASSLPIGTASATNEKLFFGSGTQLSVL.

The chain combines TRBV5-5 with TRBJ2-3; possible D gene TRBD2, 7 bases. The germline CDR1 and CDR2 sequences are SGHKS and YYEKEE (reference sequence). The V end lost 4 bases, the J end lost 6 bases, and 21 bases lay between the germline ends. The CDR3 has 16 residues. The CDR3 reads CASSPLEGGASDTQYF. The CDR3 bases are TGTGCCAGCAGCCCCCTAGAGGGGGGGGCCTCGGATACGCAGTATTTT.

The chain recombines TRBV5-1 with TRBJ1-3; D is ambiguous. CDR1 is SGHRS and CDR2 is YFSETQ in the germline V gene. This CDR3 is 16 amino acids long. V was trimmed by 1 base and J by 0 bases, leaving 11 bases between them. The CDR3 sequence: CASSLLGVSSGNTIYF. As DNA, the CDR3 is TGCGCCAGCAGCTTGTTAGGAGTCAGCTCTGGAAACACCATATATTTT.

As concerns this clone: At one end the junction does not follow the germline gene, possibly because of a read error. This rearrangement joins TRBV7-7 to TRBJ2-3; D unclear. Per the germline V gene, CDR1 is SSHAT and CDR2 is FNYEAQ (reference sequence). The CDR3 length is 13 residues. DNA for the CDR3: TGTGCTAGCAGCTTAGTATCGAAAGATACGCAGTATTTT. Its protein product is CASSLVSKDTQYF.

The chain links TRBV7-9 to TRBJ1-5; no definite D call. Germline V lookup: CDR1 SEHNR, CDR2 FQNEAQ (reference sequence). The V and J ends lost 5 bases and 2 bases respectively, with 16 bases between them. CDR3 size: 16 residues. The DNA of the CDR3 is TGTGCCAGCAGCCTGGACTTGCTCGGGGGCAATCAGCCCCAGCATTTT. This translates into CASSLDLLGGNQPQHF.

This chain joins TRBV7-3 and TRBJ2-3; 10 bases agree with TRBD2. Germline values: CDR1 SGHTA, CDR2 FQGTGA. After removal of 2 bases from V and 3 bases from J, the junction contained 8 bases not matched to a gene. The CDR3 is made up of 17 amino acids. The CDR3 DNA follows: TGTGCCAGCAGCTTACCGATAGCGGGGGGTCGGACAGATACGCAGTATTTT. This sequence encodes CASSLPIAGGRTDTQYF.

This clone has just a few counts. The rearrangement links TRBV10-3 to TRBJ2-3; D may match TRBD1 or TRBD2 (5 bases each). Deletions cut 11 bases from V and 2 bases from J, with 17 bases between. Looked up from germline, CDR1 is ENHRY and CDR2 is SYGVKD. CDR3 length: 14 amino acids. CDR3 DNA: TGTGCCGCCGGGGACGGGATACTCACAGATACGCAGTATTTT. Amino acids: CAAGDGILTDTQYF.

The rearrangement uses TRBV11-3 and TRBJ1-1, with a possible D match to TRBD1 (5 bases). The CDR3 is 13 residues long. Trimming took off 1 base at V and 11 bases at J, with 14 bases between the two ends. CDR1 is SGHNT, CDR2 YENEEA, per germline. This chain's CDR3 is CASSLGAGGKAFF. The CDR3 nucleotides read TGTGCCAGCAGCTTAGGGGCGGGGGGTAAGGCTTTCTTT.

The chain employs TRBV6-1 and TRBJ2-7; D unresolved. V lost 6 bases and J 3 bases, leaving 12 bases between the germline ends. CDR1 MNHNS and CDR2 SASEGT come from the germline V gene. The CDR3 has 13 amino acids. The CDR3 sequence is CASSAPTGYEQYF. CDR3 nucleotide sequence: TGTGCCAGCAGCGCCCCGACGGGCTACGAGCAGTACTTC.

The V and J genes are TRBV10-1 and TRBJ2-7, with 8 bases that match TRBD1. This CDR3 has 13 residues. CDR1 WNHNN and CDR2 SYGVQD come from the germline V gene (reference sequence). V dropped 4 bases and J dropped 6; count of bases not matched to a gene: 5. The CDR3 DNA sequence: TGCGCCAGCAGTGCGAGACAGGGGCTCGAGCAGTACTTC. Amino acid sequence: CASSARQGLEQYF.

The V call is TRBV5-4, the J call TRBJ2-3; 8 bases map to TRBD2. The V gene's germline CDR1 is SGHNT and CDR2 YYREEE (reference sequence). The CDR3 sequence is 15 residues long. V shed 4 bases, J shed 3 bases, and the junction held 7 bases outside the gene matches. The CDR3 coding sequence is TGTGCCAGCAGCCCACGGGGGGGCAGGACAGATACGCAGTATTTT. It encodes CASSPRGGRTDTQYF.

The CDR3 protein is CASSLTPNEQFF. CDR3 DNA sequence: TGTGCCAGCAGCTTAACTCCGAATGAGCAGTTCTTC. V gene TRBV7-3 combines with J gene TRBJ2-1; no reliable D call. Trimming left V 0 bases short and J 7 bases short, with 4 bases between. Germline-derived CDR1 and CDR2 are SGHTA and FQGTGA. The CDR3 is made up of 12 amino acids.

The chain recombines TRBV11-3 with TRBJ1-1; unclear D gene. This CDR3 comprises 13 residues. Trimming removed 1 base at V and 5 bases at J, with 8 bases between. The germline V gene has CDR1 SGHNT and CDR2 YENEEA. The CDR3 bases are TGTGCCAGCAGCTTAGCTGGAGGGACTGAAGCTTTCTTT. Protein sequence: CASSLAGGTEAFF.

The chain joins TRBV5-1 to TRBJ2-7; unclear D gene. CDR3 length equals 16 residues. Trimming took 4 bases from V and 0 from J, leaving 17 bases between them. From germline, CDR1 is SGHRS and CDR2 YFSETQ. DNA for the CDR3: TGCGCCAGCAGCCCCTTTGGACGGAGCCCCTCCTACGAGCAGTACTTC. The encoded protein is CASSPFGRSPSYEQYF.

CDR3 in amino acids: CSVGGISYGYTF. The DNA for the CDR3 is TGCAGCGTTGGTGGGATTAGCTATGGCTACACCTTC. The chain joins TRBV29-1 to TRBJ1-2, with D unclear. Trimming removed 4 bases at V and 4 bases at J, with 10 bases between. Germline V gene sequence: CDR1 SQVTM, CDR2 ANQGSEA. There are 12 residues in the CDR3.

This chain links TRBV7-9 with TRBJ2-5; D gene unclear. This CDR3 is built from 13 residues. Germline loops: CDR1 SEHNR, CDR2 FQNEAQ (reference sequence). V lost 4 bases, J lost 5 bases, and 11 bases lay in between. The CDR3 DNA sequence: TGTGCCAGCAGCTCCTTAAACTCGGAGACCCAGTACTTC. This gives the protein CASSSLNSETQYF.

This clone has a handful of counts. The chain carries TRBV29-1 and TRBJ1-1; D perhaps matches TRBD1 (6 bases). CDR3 length equals 13 residues. V lost 5 bases and J 4 bases, leaving 14 bases between the germline ends. CDR1 is SQVTM, CDR2 ANQGSEA, per germline. The DNA of the CDR3 is TGCAGCGTTTACAGCGTGGGGGCCACTGAAGCTTTCTTT. Its protein product is CSVYSVGATEAFF.

The chain combines TRBV6-6 with TRBJ2-1, with 11 bases lining up with TRBD1. Unmatched junction bases numbered 13, after V lost 6 bases and J lost 9 bases. The germline V gene has CDR1 MNHNY and CDR2 SVGAGI (reference sequence). The CDR3 length is 16 residues. Here the CDR3 reads CASSQPGQGGSGEQFF. CDR3 nucleotides: TGTGCCAGCAGCCAGCCGGGACAGGGGGGGAGTGGTGAGCAGTTCTTC.

The chain carries TRBV18 and TRBJ2-1, with a possible D match to TRBD1 (6 bases). The V end lost 3 bases, the J end lost 5 bases, and 14 bases lay between the germline ends. CDR3 size: 15 residues. The germline gives CDR1 KGHSH, CDR2 LQKENI. The CDR3 loop is CASSPRMGADNEQFF. DNA for the CDR3: TGTGCCAGCTCACCCCGGATGGGGGCAGACAATGAGCAGTTCTTC.

This clone was detected once. This chain links TRBV5-1 with TRBJ1-4; the match to TRBD1 covers 7 bases. This CDR3 comprises 14 residues. CDR1 and CDR2 from the germline V gene are SGHRS and YFSETQ. The J segment lost 4 bases and the V segment lost 4 bases, leaving 4 bases of the junction unmatched. CDR3: CASSRDSFNEKLFF. The CDR3, as DNA: TGCGCCAGCAGCCGGGACAGTTTTAATGAAAAACTGTTTTTT. The full variable domain, in which reference TRBV5-1 and TRBJ1-4 provide the parts outside the CDR3, is KAGVTQTPRYLIKTRGQQVTLSCSPISGHRSVSWYQQTPGQGLQFLFEYFSETQRNKGNFPGRFSGRQFSNSRSEMNVSTLELGDSALYLCASSRDSFNEKLFFGSGTQLSVL.

This chain connects TRBV19 to TRBJ2-5, with TRBD1 as a possible D gene (6 bases). This CDR3 is 13 amino acids long. Germline V gene sequence: CDR1 LNHDA, CDR2 SQIVND (reference sequence). V dropped 7 bases and J dropped 5 bases, with 14 bases sitting between them. The CDR3 DNA reads TGTGCCAGTAACCAGGGGTGGACGGAGACCCAGTACTTC. Protein product: CASNQGWTETQYF.

This sequence joins TRBV2 and TRBJ2-7; D unresolved. This CDR3 has 12 amino acids. The V end lost 7 bases, the J end lost 3 bases, and 10 bases lay between the germline ends. Germline CDR1 reads SNHLY; CDR2 reads FYNNEI. CDR3 nucleotide sequence: TGTGCCAGCACCAGGACCGACTACGAGCAGTACTTC. Translating it yields CASTRTDYEQYF.

The rearrangement links TRBV2 to TRBJ2-5; TRBD1 aligns across 8 bases. Germline CDR1 reads SNHLY; CDR2 reads FYNNEI. V gave up 6 bases and J gave up 3 bases; unmatched junction bases: 9. This CDR3 comprises 15 residues. The CDR3 DNA follows: TGTGCCAGCAGACCGGACAGGGCTACGGAAGAGACCCAGTACTTC. Amino acid sequence: CASRPDRATEETQYF. Complete variable domain (other parts from reference TRBV2 and TRBJ2-5): EPEVTQTPSHQVTQMGQEVILRCVPISNHLYFYWYRQILGQKVEFLVSFYNNEISEKSEIFDDQFSVERPDGSNFTLKIRSTKLEDSAMYFCASRPDRATEETQYFGPGTRLLVL.

The rearrangement uses TRBV5-1 and TRBJ2-1; 12 bases line up with TRBD1. The CDR3 sequence is 15 residues long. The V segment lost 4 bases and the J segment 8 bases; nucleotides outside the gene matches: 7. The germline V gene has CDR1 SGHRS and CDR2 YFSETQ. This CDR3 is CASSVGTGGFYEQFF. CDR3 bases: TGCGCCAGCAGCGTCGGGACAGGGGGCTTTTATGAGCAGTTCTTC.

The chain employs TRBV9 and TRBJ2-7; the D gene is possibly TRBD1 (6 bases). The CDR3 covers 15 residues. Trimming shortened V by 0 bases and J by 0 bases, and 10 bases separated the two germline ends. Germline loops: CDR1 SGDLS, CDR2 YYNGEE. This chain's CDR3 is CASSVDTGSSYEQYF. CDR3 DNA: TGTGCCAGCAGCGTAGATACAGGGAGCTCCTACGAGCAGTACTTC.

CDR3 loop: CAISDHDRDNQPQHF. CDR3 nucleotide sequence: TGTGCCATCAGTGACCACGACAGGGACAATCAGCCCCAGCATTTT. V usage is TRBV10-3 and J usage is TRBJ1-5; TRBD1 aligns across 7 bases. The junction had 5 bases not matched to a gene; V was cut back by 3 bases and J by 3 bases. The germline CDR1 and CDR2 sequences are ENHRY and SYGVKD. The CDR3 loop spans 15 amino acids.

This clone has a count of ten or more. This chain connects TRBV6-5 to TRBJ2-7; 8 nucleotides line up with TRBD2. The CDR3 is 13 residues long. Losses at the gene ends were 6 bases for V and 4 bases for J; bases not matched to a gene: 5. The germline V gene has CDR1 MNHEY and CDR2 SVGAGI. CDR3 nucleotides: TGTGCCAGCAGCCCACCGGGAGGGTACGAGCAGTACTTC. It translates to CASSPPGGYEQYF.

The chain recombines TRBV19 with TRBJ2-2; tentatively, D is TRBD1 (5 bases). Per germline, CDR1 LNHDA and CDR2 SQIVND (reference sequence). CDR3 size: 15 residues. The V gene lost 8 bases and the J gene lost 2 bases, with 15 bases spanning the gap. CDR3 loop: CASGYLGVNTGELFF. The DNA of the CDR3 is TGTGCCAGTGGATACCTAGGGGTTAACACCGGGGAGCTGTTTTTT.

The chain uses TRBV7-2 and TRBJ1-2; TRBD1 matches 8 bases. From germline, CDR1 is SGHTA and CDR2 FQGNSA. This CDR3 has 14 amino acids. The V gene end was trimmed by 5 bases and the J gene end by 5 bases; junction bases not matched to a gene: 7. Written as DNA, the CDR3 is TGTGCCAGCAGCCAGGGACAGGCTCCGTATGGCTACACCTTC. It codes for CASSQGQAPYGYTF.

This sequence joins TRBV14 and TRBJ2-1; no reliable D call. The CDR3 is 16 residues long. V was cut by 7 bases and J by 7 bases, with 23 bases left in between. Germline values: CDR1 SGHDN, CDR2 FVKESK. This CDR3 reads CASNGPRAGPSNEQFF. DNA of the CDR3: TGTGCCAGCAATGGCCCCCGGGCAGGCCCTTCGAATGAGCAGTTCTTC.

The chain joins TRBV7-8 to TRBJ2-7, with D maybe TRBD2 (6 bases). CDR1 is SGHVS and CDR2 is FQNEAQ in the germline V gene. The ends were cut back, 1 base at V and 4 bases at J, with 14 bases in the middle. This CDR3 has 15 amino acids. The CDR3 bases are TGTGCCAGCAGCTTAGGTAGGAGGGAGAATTACGAGCAGTACTTC. Amino acids: CASSLGRRENYEQYF.

The V and J genes are TRBV19 and TRBJ2-6, with 9 bases matching TRBD1. The germline CDR1 and CDR2 sequences are LNHDA and SQIVND (reference sequence). The CDR3 totals 17 residues. Unmatched junction bases numbered 8, after V lost 5 bases and J lost 3 bases. CDR3 sequence: CASSPGQGRGGANVLTF. Here the CDR3 DNA reads TGTGCCAGTAGTCCCGGACAGGGGAGGGGTGGGGCCAACGTCCTGACTTTC.